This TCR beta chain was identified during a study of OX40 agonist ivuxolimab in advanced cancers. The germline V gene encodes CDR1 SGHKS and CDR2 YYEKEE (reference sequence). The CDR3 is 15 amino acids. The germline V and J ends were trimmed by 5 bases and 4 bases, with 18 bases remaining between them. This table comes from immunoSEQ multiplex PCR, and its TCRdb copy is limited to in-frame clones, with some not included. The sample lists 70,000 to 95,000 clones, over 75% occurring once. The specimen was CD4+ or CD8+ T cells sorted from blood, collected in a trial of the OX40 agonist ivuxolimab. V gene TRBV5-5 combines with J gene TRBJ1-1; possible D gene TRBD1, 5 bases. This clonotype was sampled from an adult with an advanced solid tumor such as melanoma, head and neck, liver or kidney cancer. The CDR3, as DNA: TGTGCCAGCAGTCCTGACGGTCTGGGGGGCACTGAAGCTTTCTTT. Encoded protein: CASSPDGLGGTEAFF.